This T cell receptor (beta chain) was documented in a study of cytomegalovirus exposure and HLA in healthy donors. Overall study results and limits: Cytomegalovirus association was assigned to under 200 TCR beta chains. Based on reports, TCR beta sequences accurately predicted HLA-A and HLA-B alleles for most subjects.

The donors gave bone marrow, and they were healthy. The study ran its PCR with 60 Vbeta and 13 Jbeta primers. Assay used: immunoSEQ multiplex PCR; TCRdb lists only in-frame clones, some missing. The sample consists of approximately 150,000 clones, about four fifths of them appearing once. With 1 base removed from V and 6 bases from J, the gap between germline ends came to 13 bases. Germline V gene sequence: CDR1 SGHRS, CDR2 YFSETQ. CDR3 length: 15 residues. As regards this clone: Its antigen is not known.

The chain joins TRBV5-1 to TRBJ1-4, with D perhaps TRBD1 (6 bases). Sequences were obtained from PBMCs. This clonotype originated in a man aged 50-60 years in good health and CMV-seropositive. The DNA of the CDR3 is TGCGCCAGCAGCTTGTTTGGGGGCAGGGATGAAAAACTGTTTTTT. Protein sequence: CASSLFGGRDEKLFF.